Each of the 14 T cell receptor beta chains below was sequenced from the same sample in a study of TIL therapy for anti-PD-1-resistant metastatic lung cancer. This was the immunoSEQ v3 assay. Repertoires were generated with immunoSEQ multiplex PCR, while TCRdb's copy carries only in-frame clones and drops some. In the table there are roughly 60,000 clones, more than 60% of which are singletons. Time point described: pre-treatment sample, taken before nivolumab and TIL therapy. This sample comprised blood, obtained at baseline. The source is a person between 25 and 79 years old with non-small cell lung cancer.

The chain is built from TRBV15 and TRBJ1-4, with D tentatively TRBD1 (5 bases). V dropped 1 base and J dropped 7 bases, with 13 bases sitting between them. The CDR3 is 15 residues long. Germline CDR1 is LNHNV and CDR2 is YYDKDF (reference sequence). The DNA for the CDR3 is TGTGCCACCAGCAGAGTAGGGGCCGAGGGTGAAAAACTGTTTTTT. It is translated as CATSRVGAEGEKLFF.

The chain recombines TRBV11-3 with TRBJ2-7; D might be TRBD1 or TRBD2, each matching 5 bases. This CDR3 comprises 18 residues. Germline V gives CDR1 SGHNT, CDR2 YENEEA. V gave up 1 base and J gave up 3 bases, with 22 bases separating them. The CDR3 DNA follows: TGTGCCAGCAGCTTAGTAGGGACCGGTGGGGGACGAGGCTACGAGCAGTACTTC. It is translated as CASSLVGTGGGRGYEQYF.

The rearrangement uses TRBV7-2 and TRBJ2-5, with no clear D. Trimming stripped 2 bases from V and 5 bases from J, with 15 bases between. The CDR3 consists of 15 residues. CDR1 and CDR2 from the germline V gene are SGHTA and FQGNSA. The CDR3 region has the DNA TGTGCCAGCAGCTTAATTTCCTCATACCGGGAGACCCAGTACTTC. Protein sequence: CASSLISSYRETQYF.

The J gene is TRBJ1-2, the V gene TRBV9; TRBD1 agrees at 7 bases. The length of the CDR3 is 15 residues. V trimming: 2 bases; J trimming: 4 bases; junction bases outside the gene matches: 8. Germline-derived CDR1 and CDR2 are SGDLS and YYNGEE. CDR3 coding DNA: TGTGCCAGCAGCGTCACACAGGGGCGAGGCTATGGCTACACCTTC. Its translation is CASSVTQGRGYGYTF.

This clone was found once. This chain uses TRBV4-2 with TRBJ2-2; TRBD2 aligns across 11 bases. The CDR3 has 18 amino acids. J gave up 8 bases and V 4 bases, and 15 bases lay outside the gene matches. The germline V gene encodes CDR1 LGHNA and CDR2 YNFKEQ. CDR3 amino acids: CASSPRAGLAGGTGELFF. The CDR3, as DNA: TGTGCCAGCAGCCCTCGAGCAGGGCTAGCGGGGGGCACGGGGGAGCTGTTTTTT.

The V call is TRBV6-5, the J call TRBJ2-7, with TRBD2 identical over 13 bases. CDR1 is MNHEY, CDR2 SVGAGI, per germline. This CDR3 is built from 16 residues. The ends lost 0 bases at V and 4 bases at J; junction bases unmatched: 3. CDR3 in DNA: TGTGCCAGCAGTTACTCCGGACTAGCGGGAGAGTACGAGCAGTACTTC. This sequence encodes CASSYSGLAGEYEQYF.

The chain uses TRBV2 and TRBJ1-5; D remains unclear. V lost 2 bases, J lost 7 bases, and 12 bases lay in between. CDR1 and CDR2 from the germline V gene are SNHLY and FYNNEI. This CDR3 is 14 amino acids long. As DNA, the CDR3 is TGTGCCAGCAGTGAAAGCACTGTAAGGCAGCCCCAGCATTTT. This sequence encodes CASSESTVRQPQHF. The full variable domain, in which reference TRBV2 and TRBJ1-5 provide the parts outside the CDR3, is EPEVTQTPSHQVTQMGQEVILRCVPISNHLYFYWYRQILGQKVEFLVSFYNNEISEKSEIFDDQFSVERPDGSNFTLKIRSTKLEDSAMYFCASSESTVRQPQHFGDGTRLSIL.

V and J are TRBV2 and TRBJ2-1; 11 positions agree with TRBD1. The CDR3 contains 13 residues. In germline, CDR1 is SNHLY, CDR2 FYNNEI. Trimming cost V 4 bases and J 7 bases; bases outside gene matches: 0. Here the CDR3 DNA reads TGTGCCAGCAGTGGGGACAGGGGGAATGAGCAGTTCTTC. Translated, it gives CASSGDRGNEQFF. The variable domain in full, completed from reference TRBV2 and TRBJ2-1, reads EPEVTQTPSHQVTQMGQEVILRCVPISNHLYFYWYRQILGQKVEFLVSFYNNEISEKSEIFDDQFSVERPDGSNFTLKIRSTKLEDSAMYFCASSGDRGNEQFFGPGTRLTVL.

The chain is built from TRBV25-1 and TRBJ2-4; D gene uncertain. Trimming cost V 5 bases and J 3 bases, with 8 bases left between them. The CDR3 is 13 residues long. The germline V gene has CDR1 MGHDK and CDR2 SYGVNS. The CDR3 is CASSLDVKNIQYF. In DNA form, the CDR3 reads TGTGCCAGCAGTCTTGACGTCAAAAACATTCAGTACTTC.

The chain has TRBV7-5 and TRBJ2-7; the DNA was not used to check the table's D call, TRBD1. TRBV7-5 is labeled a pseudogene. The CDR3 runs 16 residues. The CDR3 loop is CARRHTGTGAPYEQYF. CDR3 bases: TGTGCCAGAAGACATACCGGGACAGGGGCCCCCTACGAGCAGTACTTC.

The rearrangement links TRBV6-6 to TRBJ2-5, with D unclear. Germline lookup yields CDR1 MNHNY and CDR2 SVGAGI (reference sequence). The CDR3 covers 11 residues. V was pared by 8 bases and J by 4 bases, with 8 bases between. The CDR3 DNA reads TGTGCCAGCTTACGCCGAGAGACCCAGTACTTC. Protein product: CASLRRETQYF.

The rearrangement uses TRBV14 and TRBJ2-7; 9 nucleotides align to TRBD1. The CDR3 sequence is 13 residues long. Germline V gene sequence: CDR1 SGHDN, CDR2 FVKESK. J was trimmed by 12 bases and V by 2 bases; bases with no gene match: 8. Written as DNA, the CDR3 is TGTGCCAGCAGCCAAACAGGGGGCAGCTCGCCGTACTTC. Protein product: CASSQTGGSSPYF. Using reference TRBV14 and TRBJ2-7 for the parts outside the CDR3, the full variable domain is EAGVTQFPSHSVIEKGQTVTLRCDPISGHDNLYWYRRVMGKEIKFLLHFVKESKQDESGMPNNRFLAERTGGTYSTLKVQPAELEDSGVYFCASSQTGGSSPYFGPGTRLTVT.

A few counts support this clone. V usage is TRBV5-6 and J usage is TRBJ1-6, with a tentative D call TRBD1 (6 bases). The CDR3 covers 14 residues. CDR1 is SGHDT, CDR2 YYEEEE, per germline. V was shortened by 4 bases and J by 10 bases, with 15 bases between the two germline ends. The CDR3: CASSHDRFYSPLHF. In DNA form, the CDR3 reads TGTGCCAGCAGCCACGACAGGTTTTACTCACCCCTCCACTTT.

This clone was picked up a small number of times. V gene TRBV12-5 combines with J gene TRBJ1-1; maybe TRBD1 (6 bases). Germline lookup yields CDR1 LGHNT and CDR2 FRNRAP. The CDR3 has 14 residues. V was pared by 8 bases and J by 5 bases, with 18 bases between. The CDR3 DNA reads TGTGCTAGTTCAAGGGGGGCGGGGAGAACTGAAGCTTTCTTT. Amino acid sequence: CASSRGAGRTEAFF. The full variable domain, its missing parts supplied by reference TRBV12-5 and TRBJ1-1, is DARVTQTPRHKVTEMGQEVTMRCQPILGHNTVFWYRQTMMQGLELLAYFRNRAPLDDSGMPKDRFSAEMPDATLATLKIQPSEPRDSAVYFCASSRGAGRTEAFFGQGTRLTVV.